This section outlines one TCR beta chain sequence together with its context. Time point noted: before trial treatment. The CDR3 consists of 15 residues. V shed 6 bases and J shed 5 bases, with 17 bases lying between them. The sample originates from a study of low-dose radiotherapy and immunotherapy resistance in tumors. Primers used for first-strand cDNA, a TRAV- and TRBV-specific set, covered both alpha and beta chains. With a constant-region primer and a V-primer adapter, TCRs were subjected to roughly 18 PCR cycles of amplification. One entry per CDR3 protein, called by TCRdb with MiXCR from the reads. The repertoire holds around 69,000 distinct CDR3 sequences, 30% to 40% seen once, with over 8.5% in the top ten.

This sequence originates from a female donor with ovarian cancer. The chain couples TRBV23-1 to TRBJ2-1; D gene unclear. TRBV23-1 is identified as an open reading frame with a role that is uncertain. The input for sequencing was PBMCs, taken before treatment. In DNA form, the CDR3 reads TGCGCCAGCAGCCGGACGTACGACGAAAACAATGAGCAGTTCTTC. Protein product: CASSRTYDENNEQFF.